The rows below give T cell receptor beta chains drawn from one sample of a study of T cell responses to AZD1222 COVID-19 vaccine. Profiled with immunoSEQ multiplex PCR; TCRdb holds only in-frame clones, not every one. The sample records under 150,000 clones, 92% being singletons. This material consisted of peripheral blood, taken 28 days after the second AZD1222 dose. These TCRs come from an adult who received the AZD1222 COVID-19 vaccine. Both conserved end residues are part of each CDR3. The order of the fields is CDR3 protein, V gene, D gene, J gene. A D gene is named only where the DNA matches it firmly.

CDR3: CASSPSGRTDTQYF; V: TRBV5-1; D: TRBD2; J: TRBJ2-3
CDR3: CASSQEPGGGNSPLHF; V: TRBV4-2; D: NA; J: TRBJ1-6
CDR3: CASSLTPHGNEKLFF; V: TRBV27; D: NA; J: TRBJ1-4
CDR3: CASSALSWREQETQYF; V: TRBV7-9; D: TRBD2; J: TRBJ2-5
CDR3: CASSPPPGRALNQPQHF; V: TRBV18; D: NA; J: TRBJ1-5
CDR3: CASSRPLASITDTQYF; V: TRBV6-6; D: NA; J: TRBJ2-3
CDR3: CASSFAGKTQYF; V: TRBV27; D: NA; J: TRBJ2-5
CDR3: CATSRAYQETQYF; V: TRBV19; D: NA; J: TRBJ2-5
CDR3: CASTITQGEAFF; V: TRBV12-3/TRBV12-4; D: NA; J: TRBJ1-1
CDR3: CASSPRLAGGELFF; V: TRBV14; D: TRBD2; J: TRBJ2-2
CDR3: CASSPSDRAKPQHF; V: TRBV28; D: NA; J: TRBJ1-5
CDR3: CATSGGDSGDLYGYTF; V: TRBV24-1; D: TRBD1; J: TRBJ1-2
CDR3: CASSLAPHSGETQYF; V: TRBV11-2; D: NA; J: TRBJ2-5
CDR3: CASSPSQGTTEAFF; V: TRBV18; D: NA; J: TRBJ1-1
CDR3: CASSVGRGGPLSTEAFF; V: TRBV9; D: NA; J: TRBJ1-1
CDR3: CASSFGQGSYEQYF; V: TRBV5-1; D: TRBD1; J: TRBJ2-7
CDR3: CATRGDVSTDTQYF; V: TRBV10-3; D: NA; J: TRBJ2-3
CDR3: CASSLGLAGRYEQYF; V: TRBV5-6; D: TRBD2; J: TRBJ2-7
CDR3: CASRPLRGAGEAFF; V: TRBV11-1; D: NA; J: TRBJ1-1
CDR3: CASSIGIIAGQGTYNEQFF; V: TRBV19; D: NA; J: TRBJ2-1
CDR3: CASSYLGAGRETQYF; V: TRBV6-5; D: NA; J: TRBJ2-5
CDR3: CASSPRGVHEQYF; V: TRBV4-2; D: NA; J: TRBJ2-7
CDR3: CASTTRGRPTGELFF; V: TRBV23-1; D: TRBD1; J: TRBJ2-2
CDR3: CASGDAGSGFTDTQYF; V: TRBV19; D: NA; J: TRBJ2-3
CDR3: CASSLRRHSTDTQYF; V: TRBV7-2; D: NA; J: TRBJ2-3
CDR3: CSVEMGTYGYTF; V: TRBV29-1; D: NA; J: TRBJ1-2
CDR3: CASSPGLSSYNEQFF; V: TRBV18; D: NA; J: TRBJ2-1
CDR3: CASSLTRDTRDRVRQPQHF; V: TRBV19; D: TRBD1; J: TRBJ1-5
CDR3: CASTPKLGKGTEAFF; V: TRBV2; D: NA; J: TRBJ1-1
CDR3: CASSAGRNYGYTF; V: TRBV6-4; D: NA; J: TRBJ1-2
CDR3: CASSHKGHPGSYGYTF; V: TRBV3-1/TRBV3-2; D: NA; J: TRBJ1-2
CDR3: CASSSLGATNEKLFF; V: TRBV27; D: NA; J: TRBJ1-4
CDR3: CASSQGTSTTDTQYF; V: TRBV4-2; D: TRBD2; J: TRBJ2-3